The 15 T cell receptor beta chains reported below all come from one sample, sequenced in a study of post-analysis software for immune sequencing data. Tagging with unique molecular identifiers was a feature of the TCR beta cDNA libraries. Using its own MiXCR run on the PCR reads, TCRdb lists one record per CDR3 protein. The sample records roughly 600,000 distinct CDR3 sequences, roughly 40% being singletons. Antigens for these TCRs are unknown. Study outcomes and limitations: TRBV5-6, TRBV5-1 and TRBV20-1 were among four or five TRBV segments more frequent in patients than controls.

Sequencing was carried out using blood. The source of these receptors is a girl aged 10-17 years with multiple sclerosis.

This clonotype came up once. The rearrangement uses TRBV7-2 and TRBJ2-1; D is undetermined. Trimming removed 6 bases from V and 5 bases from J, with 17 bases in between. The CDR3 consists of 15 residues. The germline V gene encodes CDR1 SGHTA and CDR2 FQGNSA. CDR3: CASRMGGPSNNEQFF. The CDR3 coding sequence is TGTGCCAGCAGGATGGGCGGACCCTCAAACAATGAGCAGTTCTTC.

This rearrangement joins TRBV12-3 or TRBV12-4 to TRBJ2-4, with D perhaps TRBD1 or TRBD2 (5 bases each). The J call is doubtful: the DNA matches TRBJ2-7 better. The CDR3 has 14 amino acids. DNA for the CDR3: TGTGCCAGCAGTTTAAATCTGGGGGACTACGAGCAGTACTTC. It specifies CASSLNLGDYEQYF.

In this sample, this clonotype turned up a few times. V is TRBV29-1 and J is TRBJ2-3, with 11 bases matching TRBD2. Germline V gene lookup returns CDR1 SQVTM and CDR2 ANQGSEA. V lost 4 bases and J lost 3; bases outside the gene matches: 9. CDR3 length: 16 residues. In nucleotides, the CDR3 is TGCAGCGTTGTCGGCCTAGCGGGAGGTTTGACAGATACGCAGTATTTT. Translation: CSVVGLAGGLTDTQYF.

The chain is built from TRBV10-3 and TRBJ1-4; 7 nucleotides match TRBD1. Trimming cost V 10 bases and J 7 bases; bases outside gene matches: 9. Germline V gene lookup returns CDR1 ENHRY and CDR2 SYGVKD. This CDR3 has 13 amino acids. The CDR3 spells CATRQGGAEKLFF. The CDR3 DNA sequence: TGTGCCACAAGACAGGGCGGGGCTGAAAAACTGTTTTTT.

The V gene is TRBV20-1, the J gene TRBJ1-5; possibly TRBD1 for D (5 bases). The CDR3 is 15 residues long. Germline assignment: CDR1 DFQATT and CDR2 SNEGSKA (reference sequence). Trimming cost V 6 bases and J 0 bases, with 15 bases left between them. DNA of the CDR3: TGCAGTGCCCGAAGGTGGGGCAATAGCAATCAGCCCCAGCATTTT. It is translated as CSARRWGNSNQPQHF.

V usage is TRBV12-3 or TRBV12-4 and J usage is TRBJ2-4; D is undetermined. This CDR3 contains 12 residues. V was trimmed by 7 bases and J by 7 bases, leaving 11 bases between them. CDR3 in amino acids: CASTLSRNIQYF. CDR3 nucleotides: TGTGCCAGCACTTTGTCGCGGAACATTCAGTACTTC.

The chain uses TRBV3-1 and TRBJ2-1; D remains ambiguous. The V and J ends lost 4 bases and 10 bases respectively, with 17 bases between them. Germline CDR1 and CDR2: LGHDT and YNNKEL (reference sequence). The CDR3 runs to 14 residues. The CDR3 DNA sequence: TGTGCCAGCAGCCCCAGCTCTAGGACCTACGAGCAGTTCTTC. This translates into CASSPSSRTYEQFF.

As DNA, the CDR3 is TGCGCCAGCAGCTATAACAGGGGAGCCTACGAGCAGTACTTC. Translation gives CASSYNRGAYEQYF. J is TRBJ2-7 and V is TRBV5-1; 7 bases map to TRBD1. CDR1 and CDR2 (germline): SGHRS, YFSETQ. Losses at the gene ends were 3 bases for V and 2 bases for J; bases not matched to a gene: 5. CDR3 length: 14 amino acids.

This clonotype came up a few times. V usage is TRBV7-9 and J usage is TRBJ1-2; TRBD1 aligns across 7 bases. Trimming removed 2 bases from V and 8 bases from J; junction bases left unmatched: 17. Per the germline V gene, CDR1 is SEHNR and CDR2 is FQNEAQ (reference sequence). The CDR3 loop spans 17 amino acids. The CDR3 is CASSLLQGDPEGLGYTF. The CDR3 bases are TGTGCCAGCAGCTTACTCCAGGGGGATCCAGAAGGTCTCGGCTACACCTTC.

The chain links TRBV3-1 to TRBJ1-2; 9 positions agree with TRBD1. The CDR3 is 14 amino acids. CDR1 and CDR2 (germline): LGHDT, YNNKEL (reference sequence). V lost 4 bases, J lost 5 bases, and 5 bases stayed unmatched. The CDR3 region is CASSRGQGIYGYTF. CDR3 in DNA: TGTGCCAGCAGCCGAGGACAGGGGATTTATGGCTACACCTTC. Combining the CDR3 with reference TRBV3-1 and TRBJ1-2 gives the whole variable domain DTAVSQTPKYLVTQMGNDKSIKCEQNLGHDTMYWYKQDSKKFLKIMFSYNNKELIINETVPNRFSPKSPDKAHLNLHINSLELGDSAVYFCASSRGQGIYGYTFGSGTRLTVV.

This chain joins TRBV10-3 and TRBJ2-1; 8 nucleotides agree with TRBD2. The CDR3 is made up of 16 amino acids. The germline CDR1 and CDR2 sequences are ENHRY and SYGVKD. V was clipped by 4 bases and J by 0 bases; unmatched bases: 5. CDR3 protein: CAISGERESSYNEQFF. The CDR3 region has the DNA TGTGCCATCAGTGGGGAGCGGGAGAGCTCCTACAATGAGCAGTTCTTC.

The chain has TRBV12-3 or TRBV12-4 and TRBJ2-3; TRBD2 might be the D (5 bases). V dropped 4 bases and J dropped 5 bases, with 10 bases sitting between them. CDR3 length: 13 amino acids. The CDR3 nucleotides read TGTGCCAGCAGTTCATCGAGCGGAGATACGCAGTATTTT. As protein: CASSSSSGDTQYF.

This clonotype was found many times. The chain combines TRBV10-3 with TRBJ2-1, with TRBD2 as a possible D gene (7 bases). Trimming cost V 6 bases and J 3 bases, with 15 bases left between them. Germline V CDR1 and CDR2: ENHRY, SYGVKD. This CDR3 is 15 amino acids long. The CDR3 reads CAISLTGGDYNEQFF. CDR3 bases: TGTGCCATCAGCCTGACGGGGGGCGACTACAATGAGCAGTTCTTC.

The rearrangement links TRBV20-1 to TRBJ2-4; weak D call: TRBD1 (5 bases). CDR1 is DFQATT, CDR2 SNEGSKA, per germline (reference sequence). The V end lost 5 bases, the J end lost 6 bases, and 14 bases lay between the germline ends. The CDR3 has 13 amino acids. For the CDR3, the DNA is TGCAGTGCTGGGGCATGGCCAATAAACATTCAGTACTTC. Its protein product is CSAGAWPINIQYF.

The sample holds a few counts of this clonotype. The gene calls are TRBV5-1 and TRBJ1-4; possibly TRBD1 for D (5 bases). V lost 1 base and J 5 bases, leaving 15 bases between the germline ends. This CDR3 has 16 amino acids. From germline, CDR1 is SGHRS and CDR2 YFSETQ. The CDR3 nucleotides read TGCGCCAGCAGCTTGATTTATGGGACGGGGAATGAAAAACTGTTTTTT. Amino acids: CASSLIYGTGNEKLFF.